This TCR beta chain was identified in a study of blood T cell repertoires in COVID-19. Whole-study context: The analysed material was cDNA or gDNA that came from T cells, B-cell-depleted T cells, or PBMCs.

Germline values: CDR1 SQVTM, CDR2 ANQGSEA. The CDR3 is 12 amino acids. V lost 8 bases to trimming and J lost 0 bases, with 9 bases between them. In the authors' workflow: Amplification of reference gene primers provided the estimated nucleated cell counts. The assay was immunoSEQ multiplex PCR, and TCRdb's table has in-frame clones only and misses some. D and trimming were read from the DNA, whereas the V and J calls and clone size are those reported in that table. Of fewer than 120,000 clones in the sample, around 80% are singletons; the top ten hold more than 3.5%. The sample consisted of peripheral blood. The source is a woman of 80 years or more with acute or convalescent COVID-19. V usage is TRBV29-1 and J usage is TRBJ2-3; D perhaps matches TRBD2 (5 bases). CDR3 DNA sequence: TGCAGCTTACGGACTAGCACAGATACGCAGTATTTT. It yields the protein CSLRTSTDTQYF.